This T cell receptor (beta chain) was sequenced in a study of T-cell reconstitution after alpha-beta-depleted transplantation in children. This clonotype was seen a few times. The CDR3 has 18 amino acids. After removal of 7 bases from V and 1 base from J, the junction contained 15 bases not matched to a gene. Germline CDR1 reads DFQATT; CDR2 reads SNEGSKA (reference sequence). Preparation of the TCRbeta library used unique molecular identifiers. TCRdb analysed the PCR reads with MiXCR anew, one entry per CDR3 protein. The data hold 150,000 to 200,000 distinct CDR3 sequences, with 6.5% to 7.5% observed a single time.

This sample comprised PBMCs from the stem cell graft donor, obtained from the stem cell graft. This rearrangement joins TRBV20-1 to TRBJ2-1, with 11 bases that match TRBD2. The source of this sequence is a human donor who donated a stem cell graft to a child with Wiskott-Aldrich syndrome. CDR3 amino acids: CSVIGTSGSQRSYNEQFF. CDR3 sequence (DNA): TGCAGTGTGATTGGGACTAGCGGAAGCCAGAGGTCCTACAATGAGCAGTTCTTC.